These T cell receptor beta chains were read from a single sample in a study of T cells in Graves' hyperthyroidism and ophthalmopathy. From the multiplex PCR reads, TCRdb called clonotypes with MiXCR, one entry per CDR3 protein. Of some 360,000 distinct CDR3 sequences listed, about 14% are singletons. The sequencing input was blood. The receptors shown here come from a woman aged 55-70 years with Graves' hyperthyroidism. Both conserved end residues are part of each CDR3. A D gene is named only where the DNA matches it firmly. Clone size is stated in some rows and not others, as once, few, many or a class when expanded.

TGTGCCAGCAGCTTAAGGGGTAGCGGAAGCTCCTACAATGAGCAGTTCTTC	CASSLRGSGSSYNEQFF	TRBV11-1	many	TRBJ2-1	-
TGTGCCATCAGTGAGGGACTAGCGGGAGCCAGTTGGGAGACCCAGTACTTC	CAISEGLAGASWETQYF	TRBV10-3	few	TRBJ2-5	TRBD2
TGCAGTGCTAGTGGGGAGGACGGAAACACTGAAGCTTTCTTT	CSASGEDGNTEAFF	TRBV20-1	-	TRBJ1-1	-
TGCAGTGCTGGCGGGAGGGCAGGGGATACGCAGTATTTT	CSAGGRAGDTQYF	TRBV20-1	many	TRBJ2-3	TRBD2
TGTGCCAGCAGCCAGGGGTGGGAGGCGCGGAATGAGCAGTTCTTC	CASSQGWEARNEQFF	TRBV7-9	many	TRBJ2-1	-
TGTGCCAGCAGCTTCGGGTTCGGGCAGAATGAAAAACTGTTTTTT	CASSFGFGQNEKLFF	TRBV7-2	-	TRBJ1-4	-
TGCGCCAGCAGCCAAGGGGACTACTCCTACGAGCAGTACTTC	CASSQGDYSYEQYF	TRBV4-1	-	TRBJ2-7	TRBD2
TGTGCCAGCAGTTACTCCCCGGGTCAGGGGAAGGGCTCCTACGAGCAGTACTTC	CASSYSPGQGKGSYEQYF	TRBV6-5	many	TRBJ2-7	-
TGTGCCAGCACAGGTTCACCGAACACCGGGGAGCTGTTTTTT	CASTGSPNTGELFF	TRBV6-5	many	TRBJ2-2	-
TGCAGTGCTAGGGCAGCCACCTCTGGAAACACCATATATTTT	CSARAATSGNTIYF	TRBV20-1	many	TRBJ1-3	-
TGTGCCAGCAGTTCCCAAGGGGTCCACTATGGCTACACCTTC	CASSSQGVHYGYTF	TRBV6-1	many	TRBJ1-2	-
TGTGCCAGCAGGGGACAGGGTGACTACGAGCAGTACTTC	CASRGQGDYEQYF	TRBV28	-	TRBJ2-7	TRBD1
TGTGCCAGCAGAACAGGGGGAAACTATGGCTACACCTTC	CASRTGGNYGYTF	TRBV28	many	TRBJ1-2	TRBD1
TGTGCCAGCAGTCTACGAGCCCCGGGACAGGGATTTCAGCCCCAGCATTTT	CASSLRAPGQGFQPQHF	TRBV27	many	TRBJ1-5	TRBD1
TGTGCCAGCAGCCCAGGGGCCGGAACAGATACGCAGTATTTT	CASSPGAGTDTQYF	TRBV5-4	few	TRBJ2-3	-
TGTGCCACCAGTGATTTGCAGGGAGGGAGTGTCGGGGAGACCCAGTACTTC	CATSDLQGGSVGETQYF	TRBV24-1	many	TRBJ2-5	TRBD2
TGTGCCAGCAGTCCCCGGACAGATTATGGCTACACCTTC	CASSPRTDYGYTF	TRBV6-1	few	TRBJ1-2	-
TGCAGTGCTAGAGCCCGGCGGGGGCCTTACGGCACTGAAGCTTTCTTT	CSARARRGPYGTEAFF	TRBV20-1	-	TRBJ1-1	-
TGTGCCAGTAGTATTGGTACCCTCTACGAGCAGTACTTC	CASSIGTLYEQYF	TRBV19	-	TRBJ2-7	-
TGCAGCGTTGAAGCTCCAACAGGGTGGTTATCAGATACGCAGTATTTT	CSVEAPTGWLSDTQYF	TRBV29-1	many	TRBJ2-3	-
TGCAGTGCTAGTGGCCCCCGCGGGCGGGGCACCGGGGAGCTGTTTTTT	CSASGPRGRGTGELFF	TRBV20-1	-	TRBJ2-2	-
TGTGCCAGCAGGGCCGGGACAACTAGCACAGATACGCAGTATTTT	CASRAGTTSTDTQYF	TRBV2	-	TRBJ2-3	-
TGTGCCTGGTCCCCCGGGGGTTACACCATATATTTT	CAWSPGGYTIYF	TRBV30	many	TRBJ1-3	-
TGCGCCAGCAGCAACAGGCTATATCAGCCCCAGCATTTT	CASSNRLYQPQHF	TRBV4-1	many	TRBJ1-5	-
TGTGCCAGCAGCCTCGTACGGACTACCGATAGCACAGATACGCAGTATTTT	CASSLVRTTDSTDTQYF	TRBV5-4	-	TRBJ2-3	-
TGTGCCACCATGGGTAGCGGGAGGTCGTACAATGAGCAGTTCTTC	CATMGSGRSYNEQFF	TRBV24-1	many	TRBJ2-1	TRBD2